The 28 T cell receptor beta chains below come from one sample, sequenced in a study of regulatory T cells in long-lasting Graves disease (TCRdb year 2021). The sample's time point label is to be understood as: newly diagnosed GD, antithyroid drugs for less than 3 months. For both TCR sequencing and RNA sequencing, RNA was extracted from PBMCs in TRIzol. The library was produced with multiplex PCR. Sequencing was carried out with an Illumina HiSeq 4000. iRepertoire HTBI primers and Arm-PCR amplification of CDR3 regions were used to construct TCR beta libraries. TCRdb reran the public reads through fastp at Q25 and MiXCR, keeping productive beta chains. Each entry merges the rows of one CDR3 protein and shows their most common DNA and genes. The sample table shows 500,000 or so distinct CDR3 sequences, and 13% to 15% are seen once. Jointly, the top ten make up approximately 19% of the sample. These same records also appear under a second study, on T cells in Graves' hyperthyroidism and ophthalmopathy.

This sample comprised peripheral blood mononuclear cells (PBMCs), obtained at new diagnosis, from a patient treated with antithyroid drugs. The receptors stem from a woman aged 45-60 years with Graves disease. Donor details come from another sample of the same person, matched by shared clones.

V is TRBV6-1 and J is TRBJ2-7, with a weak D call TRBD1 (6 bases). This CDR3 region has 14 residues. Germline CDR1 reads MNHNS; CDR2 reads SASEGT. V was cut by 9 bases and J by 2 bases, with 17 bases left in between. The CDR3 DNA follows: TGTGCCAGAAGTATAGGAGGACAGACCTACGAGCAGTACTTC. Translated: CARSIGGQTYEQYF.

The V call is TRBV30, the J call TRBJ2-7; D remains ambiguous. The V and J ends lost 2 bases and 3 bases respectively, with 8 bases between them. The CDR3 has 12 amino acids. The germline V gene encodes CDR1 GTSNPN and CDR2 SVGIG (reference sequence). CDR3 sequence: CAWSLTVYEQYF. The CDR3, as DNA: TGTGCCTGGAGTCTGACGGTCTACGAGCAGTACTTC.

With regard to this clonotype: A read error is possible here, since a much larger clone lies one base away. The CDR3 sequence: CASSDHRSDQPQHF. Here the CDR3 DNA reads TGTGCCAGCAGTGACCACAGGTCCGATCAGCCCCAGCATTTT. The V gene is TRBV2, the J gene TRBJ1-5, with a tentative D call TRBD1 (5 bases). CDR3 size: 14 residues. Germline V gene lookup returns CDR1 SNHLY and CDR2 FYNNEI. Trimming took off 3 bases at V and 5 bases at J, with 11 bases between the two ends.

This clonotype has just a few counts. The chain employs TRBV18 and TRBJ2-4, with D possibly being TRBD1 (6 bases). V was trimmed by 3 bases and J by 4 bases, leaving 10 bases between them. This CDR3 is 14 amino acids long. Germline lookup yields CDR1 KGHSH and CDR2 LQKENI. The CDR3 sequence is CASSPPDRKNIQYF. CDR3 bases: TGTGCCAGCTCACCGCCAGACAGGAAAAACATTCAGTACTTC.

This clonotype was detected ten times or more. The J gene is TRBJ1-2, the V gene TRBV29-1, with D perhaps TRBD1 (6 bases). Germline CDR1 and CDR2: SQVTM and ANQGSEA. The CDR3 is 13 amino acids. V lost 3 bases and J 7 bases, leaving 15 bases between the germline ends. The chain's CDR3 is CSVDSGGYGGYTF. DNA of the CDR3: TGCAGCGTTGACTCGGGGGGCTATGGTGGCTACACCTTC.

On this clonotype: Germline and junction disagree at one end, which may indicate a read error. J is TRBJ1-4 and V is TRBV3-1; 9 bases line up with TRBD1. The CDR3 is 15 residues long. From germline, CDR1 is LGHDT and CDR2 YNNKEL (reference sequence). The CDR3 loop reads CASSGTGTGYEKPFF. In DNA form, the CDR3 reads TGTGCCAGCAGCGGAACCGGGACAGGGTACGAAAAACCGTTTTTT.

This clonotype has ten or more counts. The DNA of the CDR3 is TGCAGTGCCATGACAGGTGGCGGAGGAACTGAAGCTTTCTTT. This codes for CSAMTGGGGTEAFF. The chain uses TRBV20-1 and TRBJ1-1, with D perhaps matching TRBD1 (6 bases). The CDR3 is 14 residues long. Trimming shortened V by 6 bases and J by 5 bases, and 19 bases separated the two germline ends. CDR1 and CDR2 (germline): DFQATT, SNEGSKA (reference sequence).

This clonotype appeared many times. For the CDR3, the DNA is TGTGCCAGCAGGACAGGGTCGGGTGGGGAGACCCAGTACTTC. This gives the protein CASRTGSGGETQYF. The rearrangement uses TRBV2 and TRBJ2-5; 7 bases line up with TRBD1. The CDR3 runs to 14 residues. After removal of 6 bases from V and 5 bases from J, the junction contained 9 bases not matched to a gene. The germline V gene has CDR1 SNHLY and CDR2 FYNNEI.

The chain combines TRBV12-3 or TRBV12-4 with TRBJ2-7; D possibly corresponds to TRBD2 (5 bases). Trimming removed 3 bases from V and 6 bases from J, with 12 bases in between. This CDR3 spans 13 amino acids. The CDR3 reads CASSFAPGGEQYF. CDR3 in DNA: TGTGCCAGCAGTTTCGCACCCGGAGGCGAGCAGTACTTC.

At least ten counts were recorded for this clonotype. CDR3: CSARLAGGGEQYF. DNA for the CDR3: TGCAGTGCTAGACTAGCGGGAGGGGGTGAGCAGTACTTC. The V gene is TRBV20-1, the J gene TRBJ2-7; TRBD2 matches 12 bases. This CDR3 has 13 residues. V shed 2 bases, J shed 7 bases, and the junction held 3 bases outside the gene matches. Germline assignment: CDR1 DFQATT and CDR2 SNEGSKA (reference sequence).

The gene calls are TRBV18 and TRBJ2-5; 12 bases map to TRBD2. The junction had 6 bases not matched to a gene; V was cut back by 8 bases and J by 2 bases. Germline CDR1 is KGHSH and CDR2 is LQKENI. The CDR3 runs 15 residues. The CDR3 DNA sequence: TGTGCCAGCCCTACTAGCGGGAGGAGACAAGAGACCCAGTACTTC. It is translated as CASPTSGRRQETQYF.

The DNA of the CDR3 is TGTGCCAGCAGCTACGGACTGAGCTCCTACAATGAGCAGTTCTTC. It codes for CASSYGLSSYNEQFF. The V and J genes are TRBV7-2 and TRBJ2-1; D is possibly TRBD2 (5 bases). V was trimmed by 4 bases and J by 0 bases, leaving 10 bases between them. The germline V gene encodes CDR1 SGHTA and CDR2 FQGNSA. This CDR3 contains 15 residues. The complete variable domain, with remaining parts taken from reference TRBV7-2 and TRBJ2-1, reads GAGVSQSPSNKVTEKGKDVELRCDPISGHTALYWYRQSLGQGLEFLIYFQGNSAPDKSGLPSDRFSAERTGGSVSTLTIQRTQQEDSAVYLCASSYGLSSYNEQFFGPGTRLTVL.

The table lists this clonotype with many counts. The chain is built from TRBV20-1 and TRBJ2-7; TRBD2 aligns across 9 bases. The CDR3 covers 14 residues. The V and J ends lost 3 bases and 5 bases, in that order; junction bases with no gene match: 8. Germline values: CDR1 DFQATT, CDR2 SNEGSKA (reference sequence). CDR3 nucleotide sequence: TGCAGTGCTAGTGGGTTAGCGGGAGTCAACGAGCAGTACTTC. Translating gives CSASGLAGVNEQYF.

The table lists this clonotype with many counts. This sequence joins TRBV28 and TRBJ2-5; D is possibly TRBD1 (6 bases). The germline V gene has CDR1 MDHEN and CDR2 SYDVKM. CDR3 size: 13 residues. V was shortened by 6 bases and J by 2 bases, with 10 bases between the two germline ends. The CDR3 spells CASRSTGQETQYF. The CDR3 region has the DNA TGTGCCAGCAGGTCGACAGGTCAAGAGACCCAGTACTTC.

This clonotype was seen a handful of times. The rearrangement joins TRBV5-1 to TRBJ2-2, with D uncertain. Looked up from germline, CDR1 is SGHRS and CDR2 is YFSETQ. V gave up 1 base and J gave up 0 bases, with 7 bases separating them. The CDR3 runs 15 residues. Here the CDR3 DNA reads TGCGCCAGCAGCTTGTTCTCAACGAACACCGGGGAGCTGTTTTTT. It specifies CASSLFSTNTGELFF.

This clonotype was observed a handful of times. This sequence joins TRBV9 and TRBJ2-1; 7 positions match TRBD2. The CDR3 is 15 residues long. After removal of 0 bases from V and 5 bases from J, the junction contained 5 bases not matched to a gene. Germline values: CDR1 SGDLS, CDR2 YYNGEE. The CDR3: CASSVGGRADNEQFF. The CDR3 bases are TGTGCCAGCAGCGTAGGTGGGAGGGCCGACAATGAGCAGTTCTTC. The full variable domain, with the rest looked up from reference TRBV9 and TRBJ2-1, is DSGVTQTPKHLITATGQRVTLRCSPRSGDLSVYWYQQSLDQGLQFLIQYYNGEERAKGNILERFSAQQFPDLHSELNLSSLELGDSALYFCASSVGGRADNEQFFGPGTRLTVL.

J is TRBJ2-3 and V is TRBV5-1; 9 positions match TRBD2. The germline V gene has CDR1 SGHRS and CDR2 YFSETQ. Trimming at V came to 6 bases and at J to 5 bases, leaving 7 bases not matched to a gene. There are 14 residues in the CDR3. The CDR3 protein is CASNVAGAGDTQYF. CDR3 in DNA: TGCGCCAGCAACGTAGCGGGAGCGGGAGATACGCAGTATTTT.

This clonotype was counted ten times or more. Mismatch with germline at one junction end may stem from a read error. This chain uses TRBV5-1 with TRBJ2-5; the D gene is possibly TRBD2 (6 bases). In germline, CDR1 is SGHRS, CDR2 YFSETQ. The CDR3 spans 13 residues. The CDR3 DNA reads TGTGCCAGCAGTCTCCGCGGGGAAGAGACCCAGTACTTC. This sequence encodes CASSLRGEETQYF.

This clonotype has just a few counts. V gene TRBV5-1 combines with J gene TRBJ2-6, with 9 bases lining up with TRBD1. V shed 6 bases and J 11 bases; nucleotides not matched to a gene: 12. Germline CDR1 reads SGHRS; CDR2 reads YFSETQ. The CDR3 length is 15 residues. The CDR3 sequence is CASTNNPGQGYVLTF. The CDR3 DNA reads TGCGCCAGCACCAATAATCCGGGACAGGGTTACGTCCTGACTTTC.

This chain links TRBV7-3 with TRBJ2-5, with TRBD2 identical over 11 bases. Looked up from germline, CDR1 is SGHTA and CDR2 is FQGTGA. With V trimmed by 3 bases and J by 1 base, 4 bases remained unmatched. This CDR3 region has 16 residues. The CDR3 sequence: CASSFTLAGGQETQYF. CDR3 DNA sequence: TGTGCCAGCAGCTTTACTCTAGCGGGAGGCCAAGAGACCCAGTACTTC.

The chain has TRBV7-9 and TRBJ2-1; 10 nucleotides line up with TRBD2. The CDR3 has 18 residues. V was pared by 1 base and J by 8 bases, with 14 bases of the junction left unmatched. The germline V gene has CDR1 SEHNR and CDR2 FQNEAQ (reference sequence). The CDR3 spells CASSLVGGAGGPGDEQFF. The DNA of the CDR3 is TGTGCCAGCAGCTTAGTGGGGGGAGCGGGAGGGCCGGGCGATGAGCAGTTCTTC.

This clonotype was detected many times. This chain joins TRBV2 and TRBJ2-2; 8 nucleotides agree with TRBD1. CDR3 length: 14 amino acids. Trimming at V came to 5 bases and at J to 7 bases, leaving 6 bases not matched to a gene. The germline gives CDR1 SNHLY, CDR2 FYNNEI. Here the CDR3 reads CASSRQGANGELFF. The CDR3, as DNA: TGTGCCAGCAGTCGGCAGGGGGCGAACGGGGAGCTGTTTTTT.

The chain joins TRBV7-9 to TRBJ2-3, with 9 nucleotides matching TRBD2. This CDR3 region has 19 residues. From germline, CDR1 is SEHNR and CDR2 FQNEAQ (reference sequence). With 2 bases clipped from V and 2 bases from J, the junction kept 14 bases outside the gene matches. DNA for the CDR3: TGTGCCAGCAGCTTAACCTCCCGGCCTAGCGGGGCCCACACAGATACGCAGTATTTT. Translated, it gives CASSLTSRPSGAHTDTQYF.

The chain recombines TRBV5-1 with TRBJ1-4, with TRBD1 matching 7 bases. This CDR3 is 15 amino acids long. After removal of 4 bases from V and 7 bases from J, the junction contained 10 bases not matched to a gene. In germline, CDR1 is SGHRS, CDR2 YFSETQ. The DNA for the CDR3 is TGCGCCAGCAGCGTCACAGGGGACTCCGCTGAAAAACTGTTTTTT. It codes for CASSVTGDSAEKLFF.

This clonotype was picked up many times. In DNA, the CDR3 is TGTGCCAGCAGTGGCCACAAGGACACTGAAGCTTTCTTT. As protein: CASSGHKDTEAFF. V usage is TRBV2 and J usage is TRBJ1-1; D call uncertain. Germline CDR1 is SNHLY and CDR2 is FYNNEI. This CDR3 comprises 13 residues. Trimming removed 4 bases at V and 3 bases at J, with 9 bases between.

The chain uses TRBV7-2 and TRBJ1-2, with 7 bases fitting TRBD1. The CDR3 totals 16 residues. V was pared by 0 bases and J by 7 bases, with 11 bases of the junction left unmatched. Looked up from germline, CDR1 is SGHTA and CDR2 is FQGNSA. This CDR3 reads CASSLAATGRAGGYTF. Here the CDR3 DNA reads TGTGCCAGCAGCTTAGCGGCGACAGGGCGGGCAGGTGGCTACACCTTC.

This clonotype was observed many times. The rearrangement joins TRBV29-1 to TRBJ2-1, with TRBD1 matching over 10 bases. The CDR3 has 14 residues. CDR1 SQVTM and CDR2 ANQGSEA come from the germline V gene. Trimming cost V 6 bases and J 7 bases; bases outside gene matches: 9. CDR3 in amino acids: CSVGTGEFENEQFF. The CDR3 DNA sequence: TGCAGCGTGGGGACAGGGGAATTTGAGAATGAGCAGTTCTTC.

This clonotype was picked up many times. The chain uses TRBV5-1 and TRBJ2-7, with TRBD2 identical over 14 bases. The junction had 8 bases not matched to a gene; V was cut back by 3 bases and J by 3 bases. Germline loops: CDR1 SGHRS, CDR2 YFSETQ. CDR3 length: 17 residues. CDR3 protein: CASSSGLAGGPNYEQYF. The CDR3 DNA sequence: TGCGCCAGCAGCTCCGGACTAGCGGGAGGCCCCAACTACGAGCAGTACTTC.